This T cell receptor beta chain was identified in a study of blood T cell repertoires in COVID-19. Germline lookup yields CDR1 SGHNT and CDR2 YENEEA. Deletions cut 2 bases from V and 7 bases from J, with 11 bases between. The CDR3 length is 14 residues. Clones were read by immunoSEQ multiplex PCR, and TCRdb kept only the in-frame ones, dropping some. The repertoire has tens of thousands of clones, about 89% of them found once; the top ten carry 13% to 15%. This sequence originates from a woman aged 55-69 years with active COVID-19. Source material: peripheral blood. The chain links TRBV11-3 to TRBJ2-2; perhaps TRBD1 as D (6 bases). CDR3 sequence: CASSLNWGHGELFF. The CDR3 DNA is TGTGCCAGCAGCTTAAATTGGGGGCACGGGGAGCTGTTTTTT. The full variable domain, its missing parts supplied by reference TRBV11-3 and TRBJ2-2, is EAGVVQSPRYKIIEKKQPVAFWCNPISGHNTLYWYLQNLGQGPELLIRYENEEAVDDSQLPKDRFSAERLKGVDSTLKIQPAELGDSAVYLCASSLNWGHGELFFGEGSRLTVL.